These T cell receptor beta chains were read from a single sample in a study of post-analysis software for immune sequencing data. MiXCR, applied by TCRdb to the PCR reads, yields one record per CDR3 protein. The sample has about 540,000 distinct CDR3 sequences, roughly 34% seen once. The sequenced sample was blood. These receptors came from a girl aged 2 to 17 with multiple sclerosis. Both conserved end residues are part of each CDR3. The order of the fields is D gene, clone size, J gene, V gene, CDR3 protein, CDR3 DNA. The D gene is left open where the match is weak. Only part of the rows carry a size: once, few, many, or a class if the clone is expanded.

d_call: TRBD1
clone_size: few
j_call: TRBJ1-6
v_call: TRBV5-6
cdr3_aa: CASSLTPWTGGRNSPLHF
cdr3_nt: TGTGCCAGCAGCCTAACCCCCTGGACAGGGGGAAGGAATTCACCCCTCCACTTT

d_call: TRBD1
clone_size: -
j_call: TRBJ2-1
v_call: TRBV7-3
cdr3_aa: CASSWTGGNNEQFF
cdr3_nt: TGTGCCAGCAGCTGGACAGGGGGAAACAATGAGCAGTTCTTC

d_call: -
clone_size: -
j_call: TRBJ1-1
v_call: TRBV4-1
cdr3_aa: CASSQGLQGTPYTEAFF
cdr3_nt: TGCGCCAGCAGCCAAGGCCTCCAGGGGACTCCATACACTGAAGCTTTCTTT

d_call: -
clone_size: -
j_call: TRBJ2-3
v_call: TRBV12-3/TRBV12-4
cdr3_aa: CASSLMGQGDTQYF
cdr3_nt: TGTGCCAGCAGTTTAATGGGGCAGGGAGATACGCAGTATTTT

d_call: TRBD1
clone_size: few
j_call: TRBJ1-1
v_call: TRBV29-1
cdr3_aa: CSVGTAVGTEAFF
cdr3_nt: TGCAGCGTGGGGACAGCGGTAGGCACTGAAGCTTTCTTT

d_call: -
clone_size: -
j_call: TRBJ2-7
v_call: TRBV10-3
cdr3_aa: CAISGVQNLGEQYF
cdr3_nt: TGTGCCATCAGTGGGGTCCAGAACCTCGGCGAGCAGTACTTC

d_call: -
clone_size: -
j_call: TRBJ1-4
v_call: TRBV10-3
cdr3_aa: CAISPNGGDREKLFF
cdr3_nt: TGTGCCATCAGTCCCAACGGGGGGGATCGGGAAAAACTGTTTTTT

d_call: TRBD1
clone_size: few
j_call: TRBJ1-1
v_call: TRBV27
cdr3_aa: CASSFRRDRGRGNTEAFF
cdr3_nt: TGTGCCAGCAGTTTCCGCCGGGACAGGGGGCGGGGGAACACTGAAGCTTTCTTT

d_call: TRBD1
clone_size: -
j_call: TRBJ1-5
v_call: TRBV5-6
cdr3_aa: CASSPGTGDSNQPQHF
cdr3_nt: TGTGCCAGCAGCCCAGGGACAGGGGATAGCAATCAGCCCCAGCATTTT

d_call: -
clone_size: few
j_call: TRBJ2-4
v_call: TRBV19
cdr3_aa: CASQEGFGEQYF
cdr3_nt: TGTGCCAGCCAGGAGGGGTTCGGGGAGCAGTACTTC

d_call: -
clone_size: few
j_call: TRBJ2-1
v_call: TRBV20-1
cdr3_aa: CSARGEYNEQFF
cdr3_nt: TGCAGTGCTAGAGGGGAATACAATGAGCAGTTCTTC

d_call: -
clone_size: -
j_call: TRBJ2-2
v_call: TRBV5-6
cdr3_aa: CASSFAGLSLNTGELFF
cdr3_nt: TGTGCCAGCAGCTTTGCAGGACTTTCCCTGAACACCGGGGAGCTGTTTTTT

d_call: -
clone_size: -
j_call: TRBJ2-5
v_call: TRBV3-1
cdr3_aa: CASLGRLKETQYF
cdr3_nt: TGTGCCAGCCTGGGGAGACTTAAAGAGACCCAGTACTTC

d_call: -
clone_size: -
j_call: TRBJ2-5
v_call: TRBV29-1
cdr3_aa: CSVESLTSSQETQYF
cdr3_nt: TGCAGCGTTGAAAGCCTGACTAGTTCGCAAGAGACCCAGTACTTC

d_call: TRBD2
clone_size: -
j_call: TRBJ2-3
v_call: TRBV4-2
cdr3_aa: CASSPRLAGGSTDTQYF
cdr3_nt: TGTGCCAGCAGCCCTCGACTAGCGGGGGGGTCCACAGATACGCAGTATTTT

d_call: -
clone_size: -
j_call: TRBJ2-5
v_call: TRBV6-6
cdr3_aa: CASSAGTRQETQYF
cdr3_nt: TGTGCCAGCAGTGCCGGGACACGTCAAGAGACCCAGTACTTC

d_call: TRBD2
clone_size: few
j_call: TRBJ2-1
v_call: TRBV2
cdr3_aa: CASSPAGLAGAGQFF
cdr3_nt: TGTGCCAGCAGTCCAGCGGGACTAGCGGGGGCTGGGCAGTTCTTC

d_call: -
clone_size: few
j_call: TRBJ2-4
v_call: TRBV7-9
cdr3_aa: CASSFGGRPGLAKNIQYF
cdr3_nt: TGTGCCAGCAGCTTTGGGGGCCGGCCGGGCCTAGCCAAAAACATTCAGTACTTC

d_call: TRBD2
clone_size: -
j_call: TRBJ2-5
v_call: TRBV10-3
cdr3_aa: CAISDPGTSGDETQYF
cdr3_nt: TGTGCCATCAGTGATCCAGGGACTAGCGGGGATGAGACCCAGTACTTC

d_call: -
clone_size: few
j_call: TRBJ2-5
v_call: TRBV29-1
cdr3_aa: CSVGVLEETQYF
cdr3_nt: TGCAGCGTTGGGGTTCTAGAAGAGACCCAGTACTTC

d_call: -
clone_size: -
j_call: TRBJ2-3
v_call: TRBV20-1
cdr3_aa: CSAVRGDSSTDTQYF
cdr3_nt: TGCAGTGCCGTACGGGGAGATTCTAGCACAGATACGCAGTATTTT

d_call: -
clone_size: -
j_call: TRBJ2-7
v_call: TRBV20-1
cdr3_aa: CSARAVGRYEQYF
cdr3_nt: TGCAGTGCTAGAGCGGTGGGGAGGTACGAGCAGTACTTC

d_call: -
clone_size: -
j_call: TRBJ1-1
v_call: TRBV6-5
cdr3_aa: CASSYDRRVRTEAFF
cdr3_nt: TGTGCCAGCAGTTATGATCGCAGGGTGCGCACTGAAGCTTTCTTT

d_call: -
clone_size: few
j_call: TRBJ2-7
v_call: TRBV3-1
cdr3_aa: CASSQDWGSRYEQYF
cdr3_nt: TGTGCCAGCAGCCAAGATTGGGGCAGCCGCTACGAGCAGTACTTC

d_call: TRBD1
clone_size: many
j_call: TRBJ1-2
v_call: TRBV5-1
cdr3_aa: CASSLDRGRSGYTF
cdr3_nt: TGCGCCAGCAGCCTCGACAGGGGGAGGAGTGGCTACACCTTC

d_call: -
clone_size: few
j_call: TRBJ2-3
v_call: TRBV11-2
cdr3_aa: CASSLYVGGDTQYF
cdr3_nt: TGTGCCAGCAGCTTATATGTCGGTGGCGATACGCAGTATTTT

d_call: -
clone_size: few
j_call: TRBJ2-3
v_call: TRBV7-9
cdr3_aa: CASSQSTLSTDTQYF
cdr3_nt: TGTGCCAGCAGCCAGTCGACACTTAGCACAGATACGCAGTATTTT

d_call: -
clone_size: few
j_call: TRBJ1-2
v_call: TRBV28
cdr3_aa: CASSPVISSDRSYGYTF
cdr3_nt: TGTGCCAGCAGCCCTGTAATCTCCTCGGACAGATCCTATGGCTACACCTTC

d_call: TRBD1
clone_size: few
j_call: TRBJ2-5
v_call: TRBV6-5
cdr3_aa: CASRASGTAETQYF
cdr3_nt: TGTGCCAGCAGGGCGTCCGGGACAGCGGAGACCCAGTACTTC

d_call: -
clone_size: once
j_call: TRBJ2-1
v_call: TRBV7-3
cdr3_aa: CASSLYSGSYNEQFF
cdr3_nt: TGTGCCAGCAGCTTATATTCCGGATCCTACAATGAGCAGTTCTTC

d_call: -
clone_size: -
j_call: TRBJ2-7
v_call: TRBV9
cdr3_aa: CASSKGNRGSYEQYF
cdr3_nt: TGTGCCAGCTCCAAGGGGAATCGAGGGTCCTACGAGCAGTACTTC

d_call: -
clone_size: -
j_call: TRBJ2-5
v_call: TRBV29-1
cdr3_aa: CSVAGPLSGTQYF
cdr3_nt: TGCAGCGTAGCCGGACCCCTCAGCGGGACCCAGTACTTC

d_call: TRBD1
clone_size: few
j_call: TRBJ2-5
v_call: TRBV5-1
cdr3_aa: CASSLATGGLRQETQYF
cdr3_nt: TGCGCCAGCAGCTTGGCGACAGGGGGCCTCCGACAAGAGACCCAGTACTTC

d_call: TRBD1
clone_size: -
j_call: TRBJ1-2
v_call: TRBV6-5
cdr3_aa: CASSRDSIPYDYGYTF
cdr3_nt: TGTGCCAGCAGCCGGGACAGTATCCCCTATGACTATGGCTACACCTTC

d_call: -
clone_size: few
j_call: TRBJ2-5
v_call: TRBV7-6
cdr3_aa: CASSQTGGQETQYF
cdr3_nt: TGTGCCAGCAGCCAGACAGGAGGGCAAGAGACCCAGTACTTC

d_call: -
clone_size: -
j_call: TRBJ1-2
v_call: TRBV20-1
cdr3_aa: CSAHLELNYGYTF
cdr3_nt: TGCAGTGCTCACCTCGAGCTTAACTATGGCTACACCTTC

d_call: TRBD1
clone_size: -
j_call: TRBJ2-5
v_call: TRBV4-1
cdr3_aa: CASSPRYPTGGRETQYF
cdr3_nt: TGCGCCAGCAGCCCGCGGTACCCTACAGGGGGCCGGGAGACCCAGTACTTC

d_call: TRBD2
clone_size: -
j_call: TRBJ2-4
v_call: TRBV7-2
cdr3_aa: CASSLGWLAGGSLAKNIQYF
cdr3_nt: TGTGCCAGCAGCTTAGGATGGCTAGCGGGGGGTAGCCTAGCCAAAAACATTCAGTACTTC

d_call: -
clone_size: -
j_call: TRBJ2-4
v_call: TRBV5-1
cdr3_aa: CASSTFGGGDIQYF
cdr3_nt: TGCGCCAGCTCCACTTTCGGGGGCGGGGACATTCAGTACTTC

d_call: -
clone_size: few
j_call: TRBJ2-5
v_call: TRBV7-2
cdr3_aa: CASSFRQGWQETQYF
cdr3_nt: TGTGCCAGCAGCTTCCGGCAGGGTTGGCAAGAGACCCAGTACTTC

d_call: TRBD2
clone_size: -
j_call: TRBJ2-5
v_call: TRBV20-1
cdr3_aa: CSARDPTSGHYNEQYF
cdr3_nt: TGCAGTGCTAGAGATCCCACTAGCGGGCATTACAATGAGCAGTACTTC

d_call: TRBD1
clone_size: -
j_call: TRBJ1-1
v_call: TRBV27
cdr3_aa: CASSAQTGGEAFF
cdr3_nt: TGTGCCAGCAGTGCCCAGACAGGGGGTGAAGCTTTCTTT

d_call: TRBD1
clone_size: few
j_call: TRBJ1-1
v_call: TRBV5-1
cdr3_aa: CASSLGQDWTEAFF
cdr3_nt: TGCGCCAGCAGCCTGGGACAGGATTGGACTGAAGCTTTCTTT

d_call: TRBD1
clone_size: once
j_call: TRBJ2-3
v_call: TRBV5-1
cdr3_aa: CASSLEPTGRGLADTQYF
cdr3_nt: TGCGCCAGCAGCTTGGAACCAACAGGAAGGGGGCTCGCAGATACGCAGTATTTT

d_call: -
clone_size: few
j_call: TRBJ2-7
v_call: TRBV29-1
cdr3_aa: CSAQGQGSYEQYF
cdr3_nt: TGCAGCGCCCAAGGCCAGGGGAGCTACGAGCAGTACTTC

d_call: -
clone_size: -
j_call: TRBJ1-2
v_call: TRBV20-1
cdr3_aa: CSADDRANYGYTF
cdr3_nt: TGCAGTGCCGACGACAGAGCTAACTATGGCTACACCTTC

d_call: -
clone_size: few
j_call: TRBJ2-7
v_call: TRBV4-1
cdr3_aa: CASSQLVGFRTYEQYF
cdr3_nt: TGCGCCAGCAGCCAATTAGTCGGATTTAGAACCTACGAGCAGTACTTC

d_call: TRBD1
clone_size: -
j_call: TRBJ2-3
v_call: TRBV20-1
cdr3_aa: CSARVALLTGVITDTQYF
cdr3_nt: TGCAGTGCTAGAGTTGCTCTCTTGACAGGGGTTATCACAGATACGCAGTATTTT

d_call: -
clone_size: -
j_call: TRBJ1-1
v_call: TRBV6-5
cdr3_aa: CASLNSWGSNTEAFF
cdr3_nt: TGTGCCAGCCTGAACTCTTGGGGATCGAACACTGAAGCTTTCTTT

d_call: -
clone_size: -
j_call: TRBJ2-1
v_call: TRBV3-1
cdr3_aa: CASSPTHVAVNEQFF
cdr3_nt: TGTGCCAGCAGCCCCACGCACGTTGCCGTCAATGAGCAGTTCTTC

d_call: -
clone_size: -
j_call: TRBJ1-2
v_call: TRBV7-9
cdr3_aa: CASTGQEHKHGYTF
cdr3_nt: TGTGCCAGCACCGGGCAGGAACATAAGCATGGCTACACCTTC

d_call: TRBD2
clone_size: many
j_call: TRBJ2-5
v_call: TRBV25-1
cdr3_aa: CASSDSRTSGGETQYF
cdr3_nt: TGTGCCAGCAGTGACTCTAGGACTAGCGGCGGGGAGACCCAGTACTTC

d_call: -
clone_size: -
j_call: TRBJ2-3
v_call: TRBV20-1
cdr3_aa: CSASAMAGSTDTQYF
cdr3_nt: TGCAGTGCTAGTGCAATGGCGGGGAGCACAGATACGCAGTATTTT

d_call: -
clone_size: many
j_call: TRBJ1-2
v_call: TRBV12-3/TRBV12-4
cdr3_aa: CASGLLKIPTYGYTF
cdr3_nt: TGTGCCAGCGGCCTTCTAAAGATCCCAACTTATGGCTACACCTTC

d_call: TRBD2
clone_size: few
j_call: TRBJ2-1
v_call: TRBV11-2
cdr3_aa: CASSLVSTSGGGSEQFF
cdr3_nt: TGTGCCAGCAGCTTAGTAAGCACTAGCGGGGGGGGAAGTGAGCAGTTCTTC

d_call: -
clone_size: -
j_call: TRBJ2-7
v_call: TRBV2
cdr3_aa: CASREVNRPEQYF
cdr3_nt: TGTGCCAGCAGGGAAGTTAACAGGCCCGAGCAGTACTTC

d_call: TRBD2
clone_size: -
j_call: TRBJ2-3
v_call: TRBV10-3
cdr3_aa: CAISERPLAGRTADTQYF
cdr3_nt: TGTGCCATCAGTGAGCGGCCTCTAGCGGGGAGGACCGCGGATACGCAGTATTTT

d_call: -
clone_size: -
j_call: TRBJ2-7
v_call: TRBV5-1
cdr3_aa: CASSLGLGFYEQYF
cdr3_nt: TGCGCCAGCAGCTTGGGACTAGGGTTCTACGAGCAGTACTTC

d_call: TRBD2
clone_size: few
j_call: TRBJ2-1
v_call: TRBV14
cdr3_aa: CASSLGLADLYNEQFF
cdr3_nt: TGTGCCAGCAGCCTTGGACTAGCCGACCTCTACAATGAGCAGTTCTTC